A single T cell receptor beta chain is shown here with its context. The record originates from a study of blood T cell repertoires in COVID-19. Study at large: From the United States, Italy and Spain came samples of acute and convalescent COVID-19.

The V gene end was trimmed by 4 bases and the J gene end by 7 bases; junction bases not matched to a gene: 5. The CDR3 is 15 residues long. Germline values: CDR1 SGHTA, CDR2 FQGNSA. TCRdb's table, derived via immunoSEQ multiplex PCR, lists solely in-frame clones and lacks some. The top ten clones hold over 1.1% of a sample with more than 100,000 clones, roughly 84% of them seen once. The chain has TRBV7-2 and TRBJ2-7; 15 positions match TRBD2. This clonotype was obtained from a man aged 60 to 69 with acute or convalescent COVID-19. The sequencing input was peripheral blood. In DNA form, the CDR3 reads TGTGCCAGCAGCTCCCCGGGACTAGCGGGAGGTGAGCAGTACTTC. It encodes CASSSPGLAGGEQYF.